The 2 T cell receptor beta chains in this list originate from one sample, sequenced in a study of blood T cells in healthy people across ages. Sample-barcoded 5' priming and a J-beta primer mix drove a second PCR of roughly 7 to 11 cycles. Each CDR3 protein gets one entry after TCRdb re-called the 5' RACE reads with MiXCR. The sample yields 700,000 to 900,000 distinct CDR3 sequences, around half seen once. Input material: blood. Receptors originate from a man at least 80 years old in good health.

This clonotype has only one observation. This chain links TRBV18 with TRBJ1-1; no firm D call. Trimming pared 2 bases from V and 5 bases from J, leaving 12 bases between. Per the germline V gene, CDR1 is KGHSH and CDR2 is LQKENI. The CDR3 contains 14 residues. As DNA, the CDR3 is TGTGCCAGCTCACCAGGGGTTGGGAGTACTGAAGCTTTCTTT. Encoded protein: CASSPGVGSTEAFF.

The chain uses TRBV12-1 and TRBJ2-5; the table's D call, TRBD2, has no DNA check behind it. The end of the DNA is better explained by TRBJ2-7, so the J call may be wrong. TRBV12-1 is given as a pseudogene. The CDR3 totals 14 residues. The CDR3 region is CASSFNLARYEQYF. Here the CDR3 DNA reads TGTGCCAGCAGCTTTAACCTAGCGCGGTACGAGCAGTACTTC.